What follows are 19 T cell receptor beta chains derived from one specimen sequenced in a study of T cell responses to AZD1222 COVID-19 vaccine. Data came from immunoSEQ multiplex PCR; TCRdb stores just in-frame clones and leaves some out. This sample has over 150,000 clones, with about 87% found just once. The specimen comprised peripheral blood, sampled on day 0 of AZD1222 vaccination. These receptor sequences come from an adult in good health.

The chain couples TRBV27 to TRBJ2-7; D gene ambiguous. V was cut by 4 bases and J by 0 bases, with 19 bases left in between. Germline V CDR1 and CDR2: MNHEY, SMNVEV (reference sequence). This CDR3 comprises 17 residues. In DNA, the CDR3 is TGTGCCAGCAGTTCGGCAGTGAGGTTGGGGTACTCCTACGAGCAGTACTTC. This encodes CASSSAVRLGYSYEQYF.

The V and J genes are TRBV18 and TRBJ1-4; 7 bases are shared with TRBD1. With V trimmed by 4 bases and J by 2 bases, 4 bases remained unmatched. The CDR3 contains 15 residues. Germline values: CDR1 KGHSH, CDR2 LQKENI. The CDR3 here is CASSQTRGTNEKLFF. The CDR3 DNA reads TGTGCCAGCTCACAAACCAGGGGGACTAATGAAAAACTGTTTTTT.

The rearrangement joins TRBV5-1 to TRBJ1-1; D may be TRBD1 (5 bases). The germline V gene encodes CDR1 SGHRS and CDR2 YFSETQ. The CDR3 has 15 amino acids. V was shortened by 4 bases and J by 0 bases, with 13 bases between the two germline ends. DNA of the CDR3: TGCGCCAGCAGCCCCACTGACAGCTTGAACACTGAAGCTTTCTTT. The encoded protein is CASSPTDSLNTEAFF.

V gene TRBV9 combines with J gene TRBJ1-6, with D uncertain. The length of the CDR3 is 16 residues. Trimming removed 0 bases from V and 7 bases from J, with 14 bases in between. The germline V gene has CDR1 SGDLS and CDR2 YYNGEE. CDR3 DNA: TGTGCCAGCAGCGTAGGTAGGGCTGGGGAGAATTCACCCCTCCACTTT. It is translated as CASSVGRAGENSPLHF.

The J gene is TRBJ1-2, the V gene TRBV4-2; TRBD1 aligns across 10 bases. The ends lost 0 bases at V and 6 bases at J; junction bases unmatched: 10. This CDR3 has 17 residues. Germline V gene data show CDR1 as LGHNA and CDR2 as YNFKEQ. The CDR3 DNA is TGTGCCAGCAGCCAAGATTTGGGGACAGGGGTGAGGCATGGCTACACCTTC. Encoded protein: CASSQDLGTGVRHGYTF.

The V gene is TRBV2, the J gene TRBJ1-6; D is possibly TRBD1 (5 bases). The V gene lost 3 bases and the J gene lost 7 bases, with 10 bases spanning the gap. CDR3 length: 14 residues. Germline V gene lookup returns CDR1 SNHLY and CDR2 FYNNEI. The CDR3 here is CASSDRVRNSPLHF. CDR3 in DNA: TGTGCCAGCAGTGACAGGGTTCGGAATTCACCCCTCCACTTT.

CDR3 in amino acids: CASSPGALSGANVLTF. The CDR3 nucleotides are TGTGCCAGCAGCCCAGGGGCCCTTTCTGGGGCCAACGTCCTGACTTTC. The chain couples TRBV5-4 to TRBJ2-6; maybe TRBD1 (6 bases). V lost 4 bases, J lost 1 base, and 12 bases lay in between. The CDR3 length is 16 residues. Germline values: CDR1 SGHNT, CDR2 YYREEE (reference sequence).

This clone has more than one count but fewer than ten. This chain joins TRBV11-3 and TRBJ2-7; D possibly corresponds to TRBD1 (6 bases). V was pared by 5 bases and J by 2 bases, with 13 bases between. This CDR3 comprises 14 residues. Germline CDR1 is SGHNT and CDR2 is YENEEA. CDR3 region: CASSPWDTPYEQYF. The CDR3 DNA reads TGTGCCAGCAGCCCATGGGACACTCCCTACGAGCAGTACTTC.

The chain uses TRBV3-1 (or the pseudogene TRBV3-2) and TRBJ1-1; no reliable D call. The germline CDR1 and CDR2 sequences are LGHDT and YNNKEL (reference sequence). The CDR3 consists of 14 residues. The germline V and J ends were trimmed by 8 bases and 5 bases, with 18 bases remaining between them. Written as DNA, the CDR3 is TGTGCCAGCGTTGGGGAAACTGGGAGAACTGAAGCTTTCTTT. As protein: CASVGETGRTEAFF.

The V and J genes are TRBV11-1 and TRBJ2-7; D not resolved. The CDR3 covers 13 residues. V was clipped by 2 bases and J by 3 bases, with 8 bases between them. CDR1 is SGHAT, CDR2 FQDESV, per germline (reference sequence). The CDR3 sequence: CASSLTPFYEQYF. In DNA form, the CDR3 reads TGTGCCAGCAGCTTAACCCCTTTCTACGAGCAGTACTTC.

The CDR3 sequence: CASSATGGGSYEQYF. For the CDR3, the DNA is TGTGCCAGCAGCGCGACAGGGGGTGGCTCCTACGAGCAGTACTTC. This chain connects TRBV7-9 to TRBJ2-7, with 9 positions matching TRBD1. Germline V gene lookup returns CDR1 SEHNR and CDR2 FQNEAQ (reference sequence). The J segment lost 0 bases and the V segment lost 5 bases, leaving 5 bases of the junction unmatched. The CDR3 length is 15 residues.

This rearrangement joins TRBV24-1 to TRBJ2-7; perhaps TRBD1 as D (5 bases). Between the trimmed V and J ends, which lost 4 bases and 5 bases, there was a span of 14 bases. CDR1 and CDR2 (germline): KGHDR, SFDVKD. This CDR3 contains 14 residues. CDR3 coding DNA: TGTGCCACCAGTGAACTCCAGGGTCGGCACGAGCAGTACTTC. It yields the protein CATSELQGRHEQYF.

The chain has TRBV5-5 and TRBJ2-3, with a tentative D call TRBD1 (6 bases). The CDR3 has 14 residues. The germline V gene has CDR1 SGHKS and CDR2 YYEKEE (reference sequence). Trimming left V 4 bases short and J 4 bases short, with 13 bases between. The CDR3 protein is CASSHEGDADTQYF. The CDR3 DNA follows: TGTGCCAGCAGCCACGAGGGGGACGCAGATACGCAGTATTTT.

J is TRBJ1-3 and V is TRBV3-1 (or the pseudogene TRBV3-2); 8 bases are a match to TRBD1. The CDR3 is made up of 15 amino acids. Germline V gives CDR1 LGHDT, CDR2 YNNKEL (reference sequence). V was pared by 5 bases and J by 7 bases, with 10 bases of the junction left unmatched. The CDR3 protein is CASSWGQALGNTIYF. As DNA, the CDR3 is TGTGCCAGCAGCTGGGGACAGGCGCTCGGTAACACCATATATTTT.

The chain combines TRBV5-3 with TRBJ1-2, with 7 bases identical to TRBD1. TRBV5-3 is an ORF, and what it does is uncertain. The junction had 9 bases not matched to a gene; V was cut back by 4 bases and J by 6 bases. This CDR3 comprises 14 residues. The CDR3 nucleotides read TGTGCCAGAAGCACCCCGGAGGGGGCGGATGGCTACACCTTC. Encoded protein: CARSTPEGADGYTF.

This chain joins TRBV6-1 and TRBJ2-7; D call uncertain. With 3 bases removed from V and 7 bases from J, the gap between germline ends came to 10 bases. The CDR3 totals 12 residues. Germline V gives CDR1 MNHNS, CDR2 SASEGT. The CDR3 DNA reads as TGTGCCAGCAGTGATGCCTTTTTTGAGCAGTACTTC. Protein: CASSDAFFEQYF.

V usage is TRBV7-2 and J usage is TRBJ2-2; no reliable D call. Deletions cut 1 base from V and 12 bases from J, with 15 bases between. This CDR3 has 14 residues. Germline V lookup: CDR1 SGHTA, CDR2 FQGNSA. The CDR3 is CASSLVSGPDQLFF. CDR3 nucleotide sequence: TGTGCCAGCAGCTTAGTATCCGGACCCGATCAGCTGTTTTTT.

V usage is TRBV5-1 and J usage is TRBJ2-7, with D possibly TRBD1 on 6 matching bases. The germline gives CDR1 SGHRS, CDR2 YFSETQ. V was clipped by 4 bases and J by 1 base, with 12 bases between them. The CDR3 runs to 14 residues. The CDR3 DNA follows: TGCGCCAGCAGCATCTTAGGGGGATCCTACGAGCAGTACTTC. Its protein is CASSILGGSYEQYF. Filled out from reference TRBV5-1 and TRBJ2-7, the complete variable domain reads KAGVTQTPRYLIKTRGQQVTLSCSPISGHRSVSWYQQTPGQGLQFLFEYFSETQRNKGNFPGRFSGRQFSNSRSEMNVSTLELGDSALYLCASSILGGSYEQYFGPGTRLTVT.

V is TRBV18 and J is TRBJ2-7, with D hard to call. This CDR3 contains 13 residues. V lost 3 bases and J 3 bases, leaving 9 bases between the germline ends. Germline lookup yields CDR1 KGHSH and CDR2 LQKENI. CDR3 sequence: CASSPSKGYEQYF. The CDR3, as DNA: TGTGCCAGCTCACCGTCTAAGGGCTACGAGCAGTACTTC.